The 24 T cell receptor beta chains given below trace back to one sample, sequenced in a study of blood T cells in healthy people across ages (dated by TCRdb to about 2015). Receptor libraries were prepared by 5' RACE. The sequencer listed for this sample is Illumina HiSeq 2500. A second PCR of about 6 to 11 cycles was run with a J-beta primer mix and a sample-barcoded 5' primer. In-frame beta chains were kept once TCRdb had trimmed the public reads at Q25 with fastp and called clones with MiXCR. CDR3 protein sequences are deduplicated, and each keeps its most common genes and DNA. The table for this sample lists 1.6 million or so distinct CDR3 sequences; 30% to 35% of them were counted only once. About 11% of the sample is in the top ten clones. Sequences were obtained from blood. Receptors were obtained from a woman in her 30s in good health.

About this clonotype itself: An end of the junction does not agree with germline; a read error may underlie this. The chain joins TRBV7-2 to TRBJ2-1; 8 bases agree with TRBD1. The germline gives CDR1 SGHTA, CDR2 FQGNSA. This CDR3 region has 14 residues. The CDR3 protein is CASSWGGQGDEQFF. CDR3 sequence (DNA): TGTGCCAGTAGCTGGGGTGGACAGGGAGATGAGCAGTTCTTC.

On this clonotype: It may be a read error: a sequence one base away is much more abundant. V gene TRBV29-1 combines with J gene TRBJ2-4; no clear D. Germline V gives CDR1 SQVTM, CDR2 ANQGSEA. CDR3 length equals 14 residues. This CDR3 reads CSATGGLAINIQYF. The DNA for the CDR3 is TGCAGTGCCACCGGTGGGTTAGCCATAAACATTCAGTACTTC. Complete variable domain (other parts from reference TRBV29-1 and TRBJ2-4): SAVISQKPSRDICQRGTSLTIQCQVDSQVTMMFWYRQQPGQSLTLIATANQGSEATYESGFVIDKFPISRPNLTFSTLTVSNMSPEDSSIYLCSATGGLAINIQYFGAGTRLSVL.

This clonotype was found a few times. This rearrangement joins TRBV20-1 to TRBJ2-7; D is ambiguous. V gave up 5 bases and J gave up 0 bases, with 11 bases separating them. CDR1 is DFQATT and CDR2 is SNEGSKA in the germline V gene (reference sequence). The CDR3 runs to 13 residues. The CDR3 protein is CSAASDSSYEQYF. The CDR3 DNA sequence: TGCAGTGCTGCCTCAGATAGCTCCTACGAGCAGTACTTC.

Of note for this clonotype: An end of the junction differs from the germline gene, which may be a read error. This chain uses TRBV5-1 with TRBJ2-1; 8 nucleotides match TRBD1. The CDR3 contains 20 residues. In germline, CDR1 is SGHRS, CDR2 YFSETQ. The CDR3 DNA reads as TGCGCCAGCAGGTCAGGGTACAGGGGGACCCTCGGGGGTTCCTACAATGGGCAGTTCTTC. Its protein is CASRSGYRGTLGGSYNGQFF.

The genes are TRBV27 and TRBJ2-7; 9 bases align to TRBD2. V was pared by 4 bases and J by 2 bases, with 9 bases of the junction left unmatched. This CDR3 has 16 amino acids. Looked up from germline, CDR1 is MNHEY and CDR2 is SMNVEV (reference sequence). CDR3 residues: CASSSLTSGGTYEQYF. In nucleotides, the CDR3 is TGTGCCAGCAGTTCCTTGACTAGCGGAGGCACCTACGAGCAGTACTTC.

This clonotype was seen a handful of times. The genes are TRBV20-1 and TRBJ2-4, with TRBD1 matching over 7 bases. V dropped 6 bases and J dropped 4; count of bases not matched to a gene: 9. CDR3 size: 14 residues. Germline loops: CDR1 DFQATT, CDR2 SNEGSKA (reference sequence). CDR3 DNA sequence: TGCAGTGCGGTTAGACAGGGTGCTAAAAACATTCAGTACTTC. This gives the protein CSAVRQGAKNIQYF.

This chain connects TRBV6-1 to TRBJ2-1, with TRBD2 matching 9 bases. The CDR3 covers 18 residues. From germline, CDR1 is MNHNS and CDR2 SASEGT. With 3 bases clipped from V and 2 bases from J, the junction kept 11 bases outside the gene matches. The CDR3 bases are TGTGCCAGCAGTGATCGTAGCGGGAGATCTGACCCCTACAATGAGCAGTTCTTC. Residues: CASSDRSGRSDPYNEQFF.

The chain has TRBV28 and TRBJ2-7; 9 bases fit TRBD2. Germline assignment: CDR1 MDHEN and CDR2 SYDVKM. V shed 9 bases and J 2 bases; nucleotides not matched to a gene: 8. The CDR3 is made up of 14 amino acids. CDR3 residues: CASETSGRAYEQYF. The CDR3, as DNA: TGTGCCAGTGAGACTAGCGGAAGAGCCTACGAGCAGTACTTC.

This clonotype has a handful of counts. This sequence joins TRBV24-1 and TRBJ2-1, with 8 bases aligning to TRBD1. Trimming took 3 bases from V and 0 from J; bases not matched to a gene: 3. The length of the CDR3 is 16 residues. CDR1 is KGHDR, CDR2 SFDVKD, per germline. CDR3 DNA sequence: TGTGCCACCAGTGATCGACAGGGGAGCTCCTACAATGAGCAGTTCTTC. It specifies CATSDRQGSSYNEQFF.

This clonotype was counted only a few times. The CDR3 DNA reads TGTGCCAGCAGCTTGGAGGCGGGGGGGCGTCGAAATGAGCAGTTCTTC. It codes for CASSLEAGGRRNEQFF. The chain recombines TRBV5-4 with TRBJ2-1; 9 positions agree with TRBD2. Germline V lookup: CDR1 SGHNT, CDR2 YYREEE (reference sequence). The CDR3 is made up of 16 amino acids. V lost 0 bases and J lost 7; bases outside the gene matches: 8.

The chain combines TRBV7-8 with TRBJ2-3, with a weak D call TRBD1 (6 bases). V was trimmed by 5 bases and J by 3 bases, leaving 15 bases between them. CDR1 SGHVS and CDR2 FQNEAQ come from the germline V gene. This CDR3 spans 15 amino acids. CDR3: CASSDREGTTDTQYF. DNA for the CDR3: TGTGCCAGCAGCGATAGAGAGGGGACAACAGATACGCAGTATTTT.

This clonotype was seen more than once but under ten times. This may arise from a read error, as a much more abundant clone is one base away. The chain couples TRBV27 to TRBJ2-6, with no clear D. V shed 6 bases and J shed 4 bases, with 10 bases lying between them. This CDR3 contains 14 residues. Per germline, CDR1 MNHEY and CDR2 SMNVEV (reference sequence). In DNA form, the CDR3 reads TGTGCCAGCAGGGACGATGGGGGGGCCAACGTCCTGACTTTC. It yields the protein CASRDDGGANVLTF. Full variable domain (remainder filled in from reference TRBV27 and TRBJ2-6): EAQVTQNPRYLITVTGKKLTVTCSQNMNHEYMSWYRQDPGLGLRQIYYSMNVEVTDKGDVPEGYKVSRKEKRNFPLILESPSPNQTSLYFCASRDDGGANVLTFGAGSRLTVL.

The rearrangement uses TRBV28 and TRBJ2-1, with 9 bases lining up with TRBD1. Germline V CDR1 and CDR2: MDHEN, SYDVKM. V shed 3 bases, J shed 7 bases, and the junction held 7 bases outside the gene matches. This CDR3 has 15 amino acids. CDR3 in amino acids: CASSFSPGTGNEQFF. The DNA of the CDR3 is TGTGCCAGCAGTTTCAGTCCCGGGACAGGGAATGAGCAGTTCTTC.

This chain connects TRBV2 to TRBJ2-2; D may match TRBD1 or TRBD2 (6 bases each). V lost 5 bases and J lost 5, with 18 bases in between. This CDR3 spans 16 amino acids. From germline, CDR1 is SNHLY and CDR2 FYNNEI. As DNA, the CDR3 is TGTGCCAGCAGTCCCGGCGGAGGGGGTTTGACCGGGGAGCTGTTTTTT. Translation gives CASSPGGGGLTGELFF.

The chain combines TRBV24-1 with TRBJ2-1, with D perhaps TRBD2 (6 bases). Germline V gene data show CDR1 as KGHDR and CDR2 as SFDVKD. Deletions cut 5 bases from V and 7 bases from J, with 8 bases between. The CDR3 runs to 12 residues. CDR3 nucleotide sequence: TGTGCCACCAGTGTCGCGGGGAATGAGCAGTTCTTC. Its protein product is CATSVAGNEQFF.

This clonotype was seen a few times. The chain uses TRBV20-1 and TRBJ2-1; 8 bases are shared with TRBD2. V shed 1 base, J shed 10 bases, and the junction held 15 bases outside the gene matches. The CDR3 length is 16 residues. Germline assignment: CDR1 DFQATT and CDR2 SNEGSKA (reference sequence). The CDR3 coding sequence is TGCAGTGCTAGAGGTCGAGCGGGAGACTTTGTTTGGGAGCAGTTCTTC. It is translated as CSARGRAGDFVWEQFF.

There are many counts of this clonotype. V and J are TRBV4-2 and TRBJ2-7, with a tentative D call TRBD1 (7 bases). Germline CDR1 and CDR2: LGHNA and YNFKEQ. The CDR3 runs 15 residues. Trimming stripped 1 base from V and 2 bases from J, with 12 bases between. In DNA form, the CDR3 reads TGTGCCAGCAGCCAAGTGACAGGGAGGACCTACGAGCAGTACTTC. This codes for CASSQVTGRTYEQYF.

The gene calls are TRBV2 and TRBJ2-5; no firm D call. CDR1 is SNHLY, CDR2 FYNNEI, per germline. This CDR3 region has 12 residues. V was trimmed by 7 bases and J by 5 bases, leaving 11 bases between them. The CDR3 nucleotides are TGTGCCAGCACGGTGGAGCTGGAGACCCAGTACTTC. Translation: CASTVELETQYF.

The chain carries TRBV29-1 and TRBJ1-1; no firm D call. This CDR3 has 13 residues. Trimming took 6 bases from V and 0 from J, leaving 11 bases between them. From germline, CDR1 is SQVTM and CDR2 ANQGSEA. CDR3 coding DNA: TGCAGCGTACAAGACGGAATGAACACTGAAGCTTTCTTT. Encoded protein: CSVQDGMNTEAFF.

This chain joins TRBV30 and TRBJ2-1, with no clear D. The V gene's germline CDR1 is GTSNPN and CDR2 SVGIG (reference sequence). The V and J ends lost 3 bases and 1 base respectively, with 10 bases between them. This CDR3 comprises 14 residues. CDR3 loop: CAWRGRFSYNEQFF. CDR3 bases: TGTGCCTGGAGAGGTAGGTTTTCCTACAATGAGCAGTTCTTC.

This clonotype was found a few times. The chain uses TRBV10-3 and TRBJ2-3, with 8 bases aligning to TRBD1. The ends lost 5 bases at V and 3 bases at J; junction bases unmatched: 4. There are 14 residues in the CDR3. The V gene's germline CDR1 is ENHRY and CDR2 SYGVKD. CDR3 in DNA: TGTGCCATCAGTACAGGGGGTTTAACAGATACGCAGTATTTT. It encodes CAISTGGLTDTQYF.

The V call is TRBV20-1, the J call TRBJ2-7; D could derive from TRBD1 or TRBD2 (6 bases each). The V end was cut by 5 bases, the J end by 2 bases, with 19 bases between. Germline CDR1 DFQATT, CDR2 SNEGSKA (reference sequence). The CDR3 loop spans 15 amino acids. CDR3 amino acids: CSAEGGGGDPYEQYF. CDR3 in DNA: TGCAGTGCTGAGGGAGGAGGGGGAGACCCCTACGAGCAGTACTTC.

This clonotype came up once. The rearrangement joins TRBV20-1 to TRBJ2-5, with TRBD1 as a possible D gene (5 bases). The DNA end lines up better with TRBJ2-7; the J call may be wrong. Germline assignment: CDR1 DFQATT and CDR2 SNEGSKA (reference sequence). The CDR3 loop spans 14 amino acids. In DNA, the CDR3 is TGCAGTGCAAGCAGACCAGGGATAGTCTACGAGCAGTACTTC. Translating it yields CSASRPGIVYEQYF.

This clonotype was found many times. The J gene is TRBJ2-1, the V gene TRBV9; D is perhaps TRBD2 (6 bases). The V end was cut by 3 bases, the J end by 5 bases, with 18 bases between. The CDR3 covers 16 residues. CDR1 is SGDLS and CDR2 is YYNGEE in the germline V gene. The CDR3 sequence: CASSAWILGGDNEQFF. CDR3 nucleotide sequence: TGTGCCAGCAGCGCCTGGATCCTCGGGGGAGACAATGAGCAGTTCTTC.